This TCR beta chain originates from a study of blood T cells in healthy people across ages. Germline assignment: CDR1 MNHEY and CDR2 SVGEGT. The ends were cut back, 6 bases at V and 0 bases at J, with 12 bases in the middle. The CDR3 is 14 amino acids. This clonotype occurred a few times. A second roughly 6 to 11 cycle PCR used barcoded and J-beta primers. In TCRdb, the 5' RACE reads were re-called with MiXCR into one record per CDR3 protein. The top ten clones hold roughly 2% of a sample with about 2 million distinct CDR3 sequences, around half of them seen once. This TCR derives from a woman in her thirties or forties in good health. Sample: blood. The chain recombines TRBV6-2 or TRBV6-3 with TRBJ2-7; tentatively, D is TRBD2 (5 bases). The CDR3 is CASRDSISSYEQYF. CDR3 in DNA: TGTGCCAGCAGGGACTCGATATCCTCCTACGAGCAGTACTTC.